This T cell receptor beta chain was obtained from a study of Graves' ophthalmopathy and Graves' hyperthyroidism. Amplification from RNA transcripts yielded the TCR beta CDR3 regions. HTBI-primed RT-PCR formed the first round, and a multiplex PCR formed the second. TCRdb ran MiXCR on the multiplex PCR reads and lists one entry per CDR3 protein. The data show a few hundred thousand distinct CDR3 sequences, with 17% seen just once and 2% to 3% held by the top ten. Absence of ophthalmopathy within 18 months of follow-up defined stable hyperthyroidism. Trimming pared 4 bases from V and 1 base from J, leaving 21 bases between. The CDR3 loop spans 17 amino acids. Germline V gene data show CDR1 as DFQATT and CDR2 as SNEGSKA (reference sequence). Ten or more counts support this clonotype.

The TCR sequence derives from an adult woman with stable Graves' hyperthyroidism. Sequenced material: peripheral blood. The genes are TRBV20-1 and TRBJ2-3; D not certain. CDR3 nucleotide sequence: TGCAGTGCTATCGTCCCCCTAGATGGAACAGGCACAGATACGCAGTATTTT. Protein product: CSAIVPLDGTGTDTQYF.